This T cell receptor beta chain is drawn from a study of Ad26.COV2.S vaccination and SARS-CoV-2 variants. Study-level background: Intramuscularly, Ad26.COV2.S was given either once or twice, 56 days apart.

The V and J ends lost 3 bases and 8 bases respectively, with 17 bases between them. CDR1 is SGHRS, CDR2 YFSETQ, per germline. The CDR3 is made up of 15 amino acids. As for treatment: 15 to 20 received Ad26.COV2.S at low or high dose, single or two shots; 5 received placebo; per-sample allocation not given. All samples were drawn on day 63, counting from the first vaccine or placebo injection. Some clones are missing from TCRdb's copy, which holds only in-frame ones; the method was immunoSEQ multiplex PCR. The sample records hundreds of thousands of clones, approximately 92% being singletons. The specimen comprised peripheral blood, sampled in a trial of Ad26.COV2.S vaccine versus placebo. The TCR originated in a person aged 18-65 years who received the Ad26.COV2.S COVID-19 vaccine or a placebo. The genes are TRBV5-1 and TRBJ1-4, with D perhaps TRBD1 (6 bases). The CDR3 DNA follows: TGCGCCAGCAGCTGGGTGGTGAGGCAGGGGGAAAAACTGTTTTTT. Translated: CASSWVVRQGEKLFF.